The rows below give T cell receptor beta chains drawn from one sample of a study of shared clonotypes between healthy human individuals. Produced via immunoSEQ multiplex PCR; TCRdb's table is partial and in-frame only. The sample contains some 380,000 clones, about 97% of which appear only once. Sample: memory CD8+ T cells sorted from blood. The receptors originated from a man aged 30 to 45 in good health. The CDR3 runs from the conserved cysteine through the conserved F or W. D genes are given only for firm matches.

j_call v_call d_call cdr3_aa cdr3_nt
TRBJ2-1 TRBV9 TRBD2 CASSVEASGLSSYNEQFF TGTGCCAGCAGCGTAGAGGCTAGCGGCCTGAGCTCCTACAATGAGCAGTTCTTC
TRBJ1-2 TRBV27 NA CASSLSGLGGWGYTF TGTGCCAGCAGTTTATCTGGGCTCGGGGGCTGGGGCTACACCTTC
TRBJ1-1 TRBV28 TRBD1 CASSWDRRLNTEAFF TGTGCCAGCAGCTGGGACAGGCGATTGAACACTGAAGCTTTCTTT
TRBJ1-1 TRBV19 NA CASSIRGWPEAFF TGTGCCAGTAGTATAAGGGGATGGCCTGAAGCTTTCTTT
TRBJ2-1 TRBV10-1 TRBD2 CASSEFWTSGRNTYNEQFF TGCGCCAGCAGTGAATTTTGGACTAGCGGGAGGAACACCTACAATGAGCAGTTCTTC
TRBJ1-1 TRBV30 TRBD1 CAWSVGTGTEAFF TGTGCCTGGAGTGTAGGGACAGGGACTGAAGCTTTCTTT
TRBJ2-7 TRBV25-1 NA CASSEYRGASYEQYF TGTGCCAGCAGTGAATATCGGGGGGCTTCCTACGAGCAGTACTTC
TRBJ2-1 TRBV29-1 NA CSVELERFEQFF TGCAGCGTTGAATTGGAGAGATTTGAGCAGTTCTTC
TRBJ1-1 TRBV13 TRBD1 CASSPDRGGEAFF TGTGCCAGCAGCCCGGACAGGGGTGGTGAAGCTTTCTTT
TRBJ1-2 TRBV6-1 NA CASTESGPKGYTF TGTGCCAGCACGGAAAGTGGACCGAAGGGCTACACCTTC
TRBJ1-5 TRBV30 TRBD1 CAWSPSGQGKIWLGNQPQHF TGTGCCTGGAGTCCATCCGGACAGGGAAAAATTTGGCTGGGCAATCAGCCCCAGCATTTT
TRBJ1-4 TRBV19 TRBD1 CASSIVGGAGEKLFF TGTGCCAGTAGTATAGTAGGGGGCGCCGGTGAAAAACTGTTTTTT
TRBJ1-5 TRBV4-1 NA CASSQDTRPYSNQPQHF TGCGCCAGCAGCCAAGATACCAGGCCTTATAGCAATCAGCCCCAGCATTTT
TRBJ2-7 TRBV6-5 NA CASSSRGSYEQYF TGTGCCAGTAGCTCTAGGGGGAGCTACGAGCAGTACTTC
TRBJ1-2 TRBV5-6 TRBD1 CASSRIPGGADYGYTF TGTGCCAGCAGCAGGATTCCAGGGGGCGCGGACTATGGCTACACCTTC
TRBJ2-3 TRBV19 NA CASSKARVSSTDTQYF TGTGCCAGTAGTAAGGCTCGCGTTTCTAGCACAGATACGCAGTATTTT
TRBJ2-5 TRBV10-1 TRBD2 CASKRLASKETQYF TGCGCCAGCAAAAGACTAGCGAGTAAAGAGACCCAGTACTTC
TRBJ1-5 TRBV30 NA CAWNEREHQPQHF TGTGCCTGGAACGAAAGGGAGCATCAGCCCCAGCATTTT
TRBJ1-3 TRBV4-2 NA CASSQDRGNTIYF TGTGCCAGCAGCCAAGACAGGGGAAACACCATATATTTT
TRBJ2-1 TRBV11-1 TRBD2 CASETSGGIGAYNEQFF TGTGCCAGCGAGACTAGCGGGGGGATTGGGGCCTACAATGAGCAGTTCTTC